The next 2 T cell receptor beta chains were all read from a single sample in a study of cytomegalovirus exposure and HLA in healthy donors. Researchers ran the PCR with 60 Vbeta and 13 Jbeta primers. TCRdb keeps only in-frame clones here, not all; method: immunoSEQ multiplex PCR. Here the sample spans 150,000 or so clones, more than 60% being singletons. Input material: PBMCs. These TCRs come from a man in his forties in good health and CMV-seropositive.

A few counts support this clone. The V call is TRBV28, the J call TRBJ2-7, with D tentatively TRBD1 (6 bases). The length of the CDR3 is 12 residues. In germline, CDR1 is MDHEN, CDR2 SYDVKM. V dropped 6 bases and J dropped 6 bases, with 12 bases sitting between them. This chain's CDR3 is CASSEGESEQYF. DNA of the CDR3: TGTGCCAGCAGCGAGGGGGAATCCGAGCAGTACTTC.

A few counts support this clone. V gene TRBV2 combines with J gene TRBJ2-7; TRBD2 agrees at 13 bases. J gave up 2 bases and V 5 bases, and 3 bases lay outside the gene matches. Germline V gene data show CDR1 as SNHLY and CDR2 as FYNNEI. The length of the CDR3 is 15 residues. CDR3 sequence reads: CASSSGTSGTYEQYF. The CDR3 nucleotides are TGTGCCAGCAGTTCCGGGACTAGCGGGACCTACGAGCAGTACTTC.